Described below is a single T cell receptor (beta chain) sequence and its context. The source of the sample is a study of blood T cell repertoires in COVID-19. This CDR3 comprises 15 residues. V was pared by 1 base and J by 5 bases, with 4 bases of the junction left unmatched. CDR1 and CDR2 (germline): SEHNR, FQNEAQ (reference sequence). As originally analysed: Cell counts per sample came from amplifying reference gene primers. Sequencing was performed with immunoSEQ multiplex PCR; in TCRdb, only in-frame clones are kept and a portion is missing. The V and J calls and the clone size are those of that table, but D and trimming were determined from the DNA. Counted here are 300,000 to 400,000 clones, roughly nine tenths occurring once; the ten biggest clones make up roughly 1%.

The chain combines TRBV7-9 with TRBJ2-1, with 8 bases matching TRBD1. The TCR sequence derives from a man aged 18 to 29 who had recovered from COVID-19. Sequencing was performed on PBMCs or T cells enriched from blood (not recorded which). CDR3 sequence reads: CASSLGQGADNEQFF. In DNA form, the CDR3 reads TGTGCCAGCAGCTTAGGCCAGGGGGCGGACAATGAGCAGTTCTTC.